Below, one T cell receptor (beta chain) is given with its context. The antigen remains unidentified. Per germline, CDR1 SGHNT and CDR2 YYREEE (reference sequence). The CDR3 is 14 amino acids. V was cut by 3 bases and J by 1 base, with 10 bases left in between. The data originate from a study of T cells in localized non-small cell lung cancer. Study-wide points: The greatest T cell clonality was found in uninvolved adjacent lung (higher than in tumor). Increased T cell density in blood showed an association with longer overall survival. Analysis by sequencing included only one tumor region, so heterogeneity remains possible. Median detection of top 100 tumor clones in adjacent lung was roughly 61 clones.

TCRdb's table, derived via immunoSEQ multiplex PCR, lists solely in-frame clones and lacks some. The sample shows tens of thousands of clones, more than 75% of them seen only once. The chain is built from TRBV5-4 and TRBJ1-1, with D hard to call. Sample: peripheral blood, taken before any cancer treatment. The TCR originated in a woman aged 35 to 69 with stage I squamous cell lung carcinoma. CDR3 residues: CASSSRGRNTEAFF. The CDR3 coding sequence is TGTGCCAGCAGCTCCCGCGGACGGAACACTGAAGCTTTCTTT. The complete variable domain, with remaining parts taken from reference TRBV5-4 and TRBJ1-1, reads ETGVTQSPTHLIKTRGQQVTLRCSSQSGHNTVSWYQQALGQGPQFIFQYYREEENGRGNFPPRFSGLQFPNYSSELNVNALELDDSALYLCASSSRGRNTEAFFGQGTRLTVV.